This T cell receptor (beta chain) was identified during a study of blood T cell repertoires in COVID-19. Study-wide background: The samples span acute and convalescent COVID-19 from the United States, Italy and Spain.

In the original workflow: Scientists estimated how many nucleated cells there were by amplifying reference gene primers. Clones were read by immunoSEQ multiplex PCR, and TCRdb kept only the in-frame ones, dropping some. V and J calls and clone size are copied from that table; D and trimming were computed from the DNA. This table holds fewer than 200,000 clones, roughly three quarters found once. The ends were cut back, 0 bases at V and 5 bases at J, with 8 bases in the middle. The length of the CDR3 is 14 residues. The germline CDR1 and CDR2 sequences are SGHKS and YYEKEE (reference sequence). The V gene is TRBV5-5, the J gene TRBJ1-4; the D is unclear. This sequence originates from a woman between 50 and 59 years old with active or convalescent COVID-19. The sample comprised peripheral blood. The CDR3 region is CASSLGAGNEKLFF. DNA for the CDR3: TGTGCCAGCAGCTTGGGAGCCGGGAATGAAAAACTGTTTTTT.